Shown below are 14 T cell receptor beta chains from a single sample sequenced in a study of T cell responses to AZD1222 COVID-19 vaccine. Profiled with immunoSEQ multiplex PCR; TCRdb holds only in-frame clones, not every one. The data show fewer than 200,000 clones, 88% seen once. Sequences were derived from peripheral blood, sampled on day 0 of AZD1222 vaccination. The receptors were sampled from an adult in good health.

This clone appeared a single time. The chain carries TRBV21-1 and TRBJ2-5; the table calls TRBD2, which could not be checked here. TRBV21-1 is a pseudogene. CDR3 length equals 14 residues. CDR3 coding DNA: TGTGCCAGCAGCAAAGGGGAGGGTGGGGAGACCCAGTACTTC. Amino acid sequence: CASSKGEGGETQYF.

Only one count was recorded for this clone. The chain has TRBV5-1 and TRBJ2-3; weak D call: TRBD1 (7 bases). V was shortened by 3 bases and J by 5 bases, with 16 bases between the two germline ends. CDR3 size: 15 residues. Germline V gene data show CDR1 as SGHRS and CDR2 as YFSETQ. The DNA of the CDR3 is TGCGCCAGCAGCTGGGTGGAGGGGGCGAAAGATACGCAGTATTTT. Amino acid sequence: CASSWVEGAKDTQYF.

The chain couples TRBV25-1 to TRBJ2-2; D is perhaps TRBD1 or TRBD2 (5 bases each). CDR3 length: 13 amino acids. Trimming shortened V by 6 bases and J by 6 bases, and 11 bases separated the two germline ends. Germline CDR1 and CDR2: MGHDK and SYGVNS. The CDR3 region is CASRGTMAGELFF. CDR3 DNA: TGTGCCAGCAGGGGGACGATGGCCGGGGAGCTGTTTTTT.

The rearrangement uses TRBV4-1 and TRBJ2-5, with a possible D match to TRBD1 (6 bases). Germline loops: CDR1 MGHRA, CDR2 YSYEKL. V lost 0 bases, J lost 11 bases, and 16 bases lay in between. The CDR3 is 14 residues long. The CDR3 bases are TGCGCCAGCAGCCAAGACGACCCCACAGGGCGGCAGTACTTC. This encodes CASSQDDPTGRQYF.

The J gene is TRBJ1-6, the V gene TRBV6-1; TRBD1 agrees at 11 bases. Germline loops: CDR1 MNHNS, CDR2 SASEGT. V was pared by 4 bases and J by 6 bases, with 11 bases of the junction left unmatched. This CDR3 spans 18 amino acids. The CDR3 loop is CASSGGTGGSLGNSPLHF. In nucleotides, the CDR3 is TGTGCCAGCAGTGGGGGGACAGGGGGATCCCTGGGTAATTCACCCCTCCACTTT.

In DNA form, the CDR3 reads TGTGCCAGCTCACCGCCCGGACAGGGAAATCAGCCCCAGCATTTT. Its protein is CASSPPGQGNQPQHF. The chain combines TRBV18 with TRBJ1-5; 8 nucleotides align to TRBD1. Germline CDR1 reads KGHSH; CDR2 reads LQKENI. The CDR3 is 15 residues long. The trim removed 3 bases at V and 4 bases at J, leaving 5 bases unmatched.

Here the CDR3 DNA reads TGCAGTGCTAGGAGGGGAGGGACCCAGTACTTC. Amino acids: CSARRGGTQYF. The chain carries TRBV20-1 and TRBJ2-5; weak D call: TRBD2 (6 bases). Germline V gene lookup returns CDR1 DFQATT and CDR2 SNEGSKA (reference sequence). CDR3 size: 11 residues. Trimming took off 3 bases at V and 7 bases at J, with 9 bases between the two ends.

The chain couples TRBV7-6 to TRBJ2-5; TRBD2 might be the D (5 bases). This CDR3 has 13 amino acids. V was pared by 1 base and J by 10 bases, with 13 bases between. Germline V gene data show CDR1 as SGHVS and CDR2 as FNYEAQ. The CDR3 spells CASSLDPAGDQYF. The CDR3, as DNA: TGTGCCAGCAGCTTAGATCCAGCCGGGGACCAGTACTTC.

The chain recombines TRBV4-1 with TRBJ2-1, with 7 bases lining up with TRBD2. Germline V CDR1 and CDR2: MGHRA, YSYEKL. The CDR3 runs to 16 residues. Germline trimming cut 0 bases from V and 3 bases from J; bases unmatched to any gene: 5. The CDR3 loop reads CASSQEGGRVYNEQFF. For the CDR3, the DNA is TGCGCCAGCAGCCAAGAGGGCGGGAGAGTCTACAATGAGCAGTTCTTC.

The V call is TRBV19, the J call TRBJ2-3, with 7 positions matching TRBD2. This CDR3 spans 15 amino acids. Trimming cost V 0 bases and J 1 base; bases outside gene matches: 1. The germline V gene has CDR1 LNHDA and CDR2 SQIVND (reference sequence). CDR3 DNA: TGTGCCAGTAGTATAGATCGGGGGGGCACAGATACGCAGTATTTT. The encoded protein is CASSIDRGGTDTQYF.

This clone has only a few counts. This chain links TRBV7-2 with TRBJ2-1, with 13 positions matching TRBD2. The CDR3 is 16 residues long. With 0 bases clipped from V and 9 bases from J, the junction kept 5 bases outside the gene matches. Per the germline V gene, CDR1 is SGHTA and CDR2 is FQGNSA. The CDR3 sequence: CASSLAGTSGIGEQFF. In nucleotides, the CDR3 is TGTGCCAGCAGCTTAGCGGGGACTAGCGGGATAGGTGAGCAGTTCTTC.

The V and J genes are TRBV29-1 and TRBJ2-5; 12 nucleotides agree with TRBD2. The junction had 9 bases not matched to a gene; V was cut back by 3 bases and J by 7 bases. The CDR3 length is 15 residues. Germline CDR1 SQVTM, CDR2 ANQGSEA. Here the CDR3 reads CSVEGLLAGGVTQYF. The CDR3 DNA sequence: TGCAGCGTTGAGGGCCTACTAGCGGGAGGCGTGACCCAGTACTTC.

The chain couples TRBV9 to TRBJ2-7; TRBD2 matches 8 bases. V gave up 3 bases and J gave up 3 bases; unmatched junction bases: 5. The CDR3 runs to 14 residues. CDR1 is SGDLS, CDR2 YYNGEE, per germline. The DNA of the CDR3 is TGTGCCAGCAGCGCTCTAGCGGGTGACTACGAGCAGTACTTC. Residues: CASSALAGDYEQYF.

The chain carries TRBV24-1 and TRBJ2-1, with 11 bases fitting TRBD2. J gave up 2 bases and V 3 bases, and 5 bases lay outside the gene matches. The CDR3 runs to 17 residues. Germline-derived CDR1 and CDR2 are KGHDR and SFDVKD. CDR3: CATSDPSSGGPYNEQFF. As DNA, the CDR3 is TGTGCCACCAGTGATCCGTCTAGCGGGGGGCCCTACAATGAGCAGTTCTTC.